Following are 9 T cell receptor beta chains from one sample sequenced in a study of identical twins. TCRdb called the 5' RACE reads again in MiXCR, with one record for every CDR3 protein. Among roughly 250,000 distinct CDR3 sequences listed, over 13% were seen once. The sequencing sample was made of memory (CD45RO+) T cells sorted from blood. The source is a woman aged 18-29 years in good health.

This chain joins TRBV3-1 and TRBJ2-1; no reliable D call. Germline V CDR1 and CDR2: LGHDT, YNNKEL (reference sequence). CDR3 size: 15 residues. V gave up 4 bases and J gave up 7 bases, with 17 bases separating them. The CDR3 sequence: CASSLGRGLRNEQFF. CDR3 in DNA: TGTGCCAGCAGCCTAGGGCGAGGTTTACGGAATGAGCAGTTCTTC.

CDR3 protein: CAWSVGEWSGANVLTF. Written as DNA, the CDR3 is TGTGCCTGGAGTGTTGGAGAATGGTCTGGGGCCAACGTCCTGACTTTC. The genes are TRBV30 and TRBJ2-6; D remains ambiguous. The germline CDR1 and CDR2 sequences are GTSNPN and SVGIG (reference sequence). Between the trimmed V and J ends, which lost 0 bases and 1 base, there was a span of 10 bases. The CDR3 sequence is 16 residues long.

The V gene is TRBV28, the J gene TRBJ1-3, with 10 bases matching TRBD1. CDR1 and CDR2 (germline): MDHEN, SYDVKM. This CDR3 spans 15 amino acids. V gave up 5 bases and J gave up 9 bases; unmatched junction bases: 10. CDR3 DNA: TGTGCCAGCAGTCCCGGGACAGGGGAAATTCGCACCATATATTTT. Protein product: CASSPGTGEIRTIYF.

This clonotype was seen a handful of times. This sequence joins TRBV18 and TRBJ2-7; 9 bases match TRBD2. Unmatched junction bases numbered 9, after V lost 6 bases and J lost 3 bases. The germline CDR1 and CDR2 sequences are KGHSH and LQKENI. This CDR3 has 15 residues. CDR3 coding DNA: TGTGCCAGCTCCGGGACTGGAGCGGGAGGCTACGAGCAGTACTTC. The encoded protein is CASSGTGAGGYEQYF.

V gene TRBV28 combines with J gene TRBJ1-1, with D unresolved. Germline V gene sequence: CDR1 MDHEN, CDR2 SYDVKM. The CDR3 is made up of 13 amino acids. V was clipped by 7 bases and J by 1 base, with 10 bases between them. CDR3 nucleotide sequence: TGTGCCAGCACGAGGACGGGGAACACTGAAGCTTTCTTT. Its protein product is CASTRTGNTEAFF.

CDR3 protein: CASSQVGGTDTQYF. CDR3 in DNA: TGTGCCAGCAGCCAAGTCGGGGGCACAGATACGCAGTATTTT. The chain carries TRBV4-2 and TRBJ2-3; D is perhaps TRBD2 (5 bases). The CDR3 has 14 amino acids. Deletions cut 1 base from V and 1 base from J, with 6 bases between. CDR1 is LGHNA and CDR2 is YNFKEQ in the germline V gene.

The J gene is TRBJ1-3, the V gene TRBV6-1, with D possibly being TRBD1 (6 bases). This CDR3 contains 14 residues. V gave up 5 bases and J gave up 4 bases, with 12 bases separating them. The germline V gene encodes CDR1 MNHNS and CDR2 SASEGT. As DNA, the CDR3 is TGTGCCAGCAGTCCCACAGGGTTGGGAAACACCATATATTTT. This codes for CASSPTGLGNTIYF.

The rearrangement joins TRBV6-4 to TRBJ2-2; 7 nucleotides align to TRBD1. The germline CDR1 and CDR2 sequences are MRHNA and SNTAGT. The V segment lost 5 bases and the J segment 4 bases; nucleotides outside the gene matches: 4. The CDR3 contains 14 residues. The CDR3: CASSLQGSTGELFF. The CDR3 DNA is TGTGCCAGCAGTTTACAGGGGAGCACCGGGGAGCTGTTTTTT.

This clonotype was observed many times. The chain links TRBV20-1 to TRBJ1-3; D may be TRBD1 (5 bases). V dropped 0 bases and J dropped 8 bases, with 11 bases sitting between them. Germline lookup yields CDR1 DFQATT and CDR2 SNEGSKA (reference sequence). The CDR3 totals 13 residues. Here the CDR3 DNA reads TGCAGTGCTAGAGATCTCAGGGAATACACCATATATTTT. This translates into CSARDLREYTIYF.